A single sample is the source of the 16 T cell receptor beta chains below, sequenced in a study of T cells in Graves' hyperthyroidism and ophthalmopathy. Using RNA transcripts as the source, TCR beta CDR3 regions were amplified. The TCR CDR3 was amplified in a first-round RT-PCR using the HTBI primer set. Each CDR3 protein is one row after TCRdb ran MiXCR on the multiplex PCR reads. In the table there are 500,000 to 650,000 distinct CDR3 sequences, nearly 20% of which are singletons. The sequencing input was blood. These receptors came from a middle-aged man with Graves' ophthalmopathy.

This clonotype was recorded at least ten times. V and J are TRBV12-5 and TRBJ2-1; D gene ambiguous. Germline V lookup: CDR1 LGHNT, CDR2 FRNRAP. The V gene lost 5 bases and the J gene lost 5 bases, with 16 bases spanning the gap. The CDR3 has 15 residues. CDR3: CASGRTVPKDNEQFF. CDR3 in DNA: TGTGCTAGTGGTCGCACAGTCCCTAAAGACAATGAGCAGTTCTTC.

This clonotype was counted once. This rearrangement joins TRBV6-1 to TRBJ2-5, with unresolved D. Trimming removed 6 bases from V and 2 bases from J, with 13 bases in between. Germline V lookup: CDR1 MNHNS, CDR2 SASEGT. The CDR3 covers 14 residues. The CDR3 region has the DNA TGTGCCAGCAGGGTCGACGGATTTCAAGAGACCCAGTACTTC. This sequence encodes CASRVDGFQETQYF.

This clonotype showed up many times. CDR3 sequence (DNA): TGTGCCAGCTCACCGAGACTAGCAGTACAAGAGACCCAGTACTTC. Protein: CASSPRLAVQETQYF. The chain joins TRBV18 to TRBJ2-5; 7 bases map to TRBD2. The CDR3 has 15 amino acids. With 3 bases clipped from V and 2 bases from J, the junction kept 6 bases outside the gene matches. Germline V gene sequence: CDR1 KGHSH, CDR2 LQKENI.

In this sample, this clonotype turned up many times. The rearrangement links TRBV2 to TRBJ1-1, with a tentative D call TRBD1 (6 bases). Trimming stripped 7 bases from V and 1 base from J, with 13 bases between. In germline, CDR1 is SNHLY, CDR2 FYNNEI. CDR3 size: 14 residues. CDR3 loop: CASIPTGTNTEAFF. CDR3 nucleotide sequence: TGTGCCAGCATCCCGACAGGAACGAACACTGAAGCTTTCTTT.

J is TRBJ2-1 and V is TRBV9; tentatively, D is TRBD1 (5 bases). Germline CDR1 is SGDLS and CDR2 is YYNGEE. Trimming removed 3 bases from V and 0 bases from J, with 10 bases in between. This CDR3 contains 15 residues. Here the CDR3 reads CASSEDISSYNEQFF. Here the CDR3 DNA reads TGTGCCAGCAGCGAGGACATCTCCTCCTACAATGAGCAGTTCTTC.

This clonotype turned up a few times. This chain links TRBV9 with TRBJ2-5; possible D gene TRBD1, 6 bases. This CDR3 has 14 amino acids. Germline V gene data show CDR1 as SGDLS and CDR2 as YYNGEE. Trimming stripped 1 base from V and 3 bases from J, with 10 bases between. The CDR3 reads CASSVLGAEETQYF. The CDR3 DNA sequence: TGTGCCAGCAGCGTACTGGGGGCCGAAGAGACCCAGTACTTC.

V is TRBV6-1 and J is TRBJ2-2; unclear D gene. This CDR3 region has 12 residues. Per the germline V gene, CDR1 is MNHNS and CDR2 is SASEGT. The CDR3 bases are TGTGCGTCATTCGGGTGGACCGGGGAGCTGTTTTTT. This encodes CASFGWTGELFF.

This clonotype has just a few counts. The gene calls are TRBV20-1 and TRBJ2-3, with 8 nucleotides matching TRBD2. V was pared by 3 bases and J by 6 bases, with 26 bases of the junction left unmatched. Germline assignment: CDR1 DFQATT and CDR2 SNEGSKA (reference sequence). CDR3 length: 20 residues. CDR3 DNA: TGCAGTGCTAGGCAGTCCATCGGGGGTAGAAGCGGGAGTCCGACGGATACGCAGTATTTT. Translated: CSARQSIGGRSGSPTDTQYF.

The sample holds a few counts of this clonotype. The chain couples TRBV3-1 to TRBJ1-2, with D possibly TRBD1 on 5 matching bases. The CDR3 consists of 14 residues. Looked up from germline, CDR1 is LGHDT and CDR2 is YNNKEL (reference sequence). The ends were cut back, 0 bases at V and 8 bases at J, with 13 bases in the middle. CDR3 amino acids: CASSQEGTARGYTF. The CDR3 DNA reads as TGTGCCAGCAGCCAAGAAGGGACTGCACGGGGCTACACCTTC.

The rearrangement uses TRBV6-1 and TRBJ2-5, with 9 bases lining up with TRBD1. With V trimmed by 6 bases and J by 4 bases, 6 bases remained unmatched. Germline V gene data show CDR1 as MNHNS and CDR2 as SASEGT. The CDR3 extends over 14 amino acids. CDR3 in DNA: TGTGCCAGCAGAGCAACGACAGGGGGAGAGACCCAGTACTTC. Protein product: CASRATTGGETQYF.

This clonotype was seen many times. The chain couples TRBV5-1 to TRBJ2-7, with a possible D match to TRBD1 (5 bases). Germline assignment: CDR1 SGHRS and CDR2 YFSETQ. This CDR3 has 16 amino acids. Trimming took 5 bases from V and 1 from J, leaving 19 bases between them. CDR3 region: CASSFGTGAGSYEQYF. The DNA for the CDR3 is TGCGCCAGCAGTTTCGGAACTGGGGCCGGGTCCTACGAGCAGTACTTC.

The V call is TRBV6-1, the J call TRBJ2-5; no firm D call. Trimming removed 6 bases at V and 9 bases at J, with 14 bases between. The CDR3 is 12 residues long. CDR1 is MNHNS and CDR2 is SASEGT in the germline V gene. The CDR3 nucleotides are TGTGCCAGCAGCTCAACCCTTGGGGCCCAGTACTTC. Residues: CASSSTLGAQYF.

This clonotype appeared once. The chain couples TRBV30 to TRBJ1-3; the D gene is possibly TRBD1 (6 bases). CDR1 and CDR2 (germline): GTSNPN, SVGIG (reference sequence). The CDR3 extends over 13 amino acids. Trimming left V 8 bases short and J 2 bases short, with 13 bases between. The CDR3 sequence is CARGGPTGNTIYF. The CDR3 bases are TGTGCCCGGGGGGGGCCTACTGGAAACACCATATATTTT.

V gene TRBV20-1 combines with J gene TRBJ2-2, with 11 bases aligning to TRBD1. This CDR3 region has 14 residues. V trimming: 6 bases; J trimming: 9 bases; junction bases outside the gene matches: 9. Germline V gives CDR1 DFQATT, CDR2 SNEGSKA (reference sequence). The CDR3 sequence is CSASPGQGGRELFF. As DNA, the CDR3 is TGCAGTGCGAGTCCGGGACAGGGGGGAAGGGAGCTGTTTTTT.

This clonotype was detected ten times or more. CDR3 nucleotide sequence: TGTGCCAGCAGCCAAGATTTCCAAGGCCTAGCGGCCCCAGATACGCAGTATTTT. It translates to CASSQDFQGLAAPDTQYF. The rearrangement links TRBV3-1 to TRBJ2-3; 7 bases align to TRBD2. V gave up 0 bases and J gave up 4 bases; unmatched junction bases: 13. The CDR3 runs 18 residues. Looked up from germline, CDR1 is LGHDT and CDR2 is YNNKEL (reference sequence).

The rearrangement uses TRBV10-3 and TRBJ2-2; D is undetermined. CDR1 and CDR2 from the germline V gene are ENHRY and SYGVKD. V lost 1 base to trimming and J lost 2 bases, with 8 bases between them. The CDR3 contains 15 residues. CDR3 region: CAISELLQNTGELFF. CDR3 bases: TGTGCCATCAGTGAGTTGCTGCAAAACACCGGGGAGCTGTTTTTT.